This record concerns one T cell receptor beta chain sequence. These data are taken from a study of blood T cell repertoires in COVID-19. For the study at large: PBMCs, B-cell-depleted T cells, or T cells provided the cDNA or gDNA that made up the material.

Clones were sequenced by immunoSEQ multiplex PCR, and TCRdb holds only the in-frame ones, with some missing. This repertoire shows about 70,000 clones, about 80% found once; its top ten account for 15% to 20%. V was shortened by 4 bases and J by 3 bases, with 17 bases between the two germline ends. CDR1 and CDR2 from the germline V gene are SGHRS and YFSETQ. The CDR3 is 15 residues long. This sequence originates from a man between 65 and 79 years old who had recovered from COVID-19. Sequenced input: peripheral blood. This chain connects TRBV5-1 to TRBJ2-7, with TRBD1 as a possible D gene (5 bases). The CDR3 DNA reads TGCGCCAGCAGCCGAGAAGGGGAATTAGGCTACGAGCAGTACTTC. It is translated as CASSREGELGYEQYF.